This TCR beta chain was recorded in a study of Ad26.COV2.S vaccination and SARS-CoV-2 variants (dated by TCRdb to the early 2020s). With respect to the entire study: Vaccine-arm donors were drawn from COV1001, a multicentre, randomized, double-blind, placebo-controlled phase I-IIa trial of Ad26.COV2.S in healthy adults. Dosing of Ad26.COV2.S was intramuscular, at either 5x10^10 or 1x10^11 viral particles, delivered as one shot or as two shots spaced 56 days apart. TCRbeta repertoire sequencing was used to assess the specificity and breadth of SARS-CoV-2-reactive T cell receptors after Ad26.COV2.S vaccination. The TCR-sequenced set comprised approximately 32 samples: about 19 Ad26.COV2.S vaccine recipients, 5 placebo recipients and 8 SARS-CoV-2 convalescent individuals. Trial participants were randomized into five groups of five: low-dose or high-dose Ad26.COV2.S given once or twice, or placebo on both occasions. Investigators remained blinded to trial group allocation during experiments and outcome assessment.

Points the paper makes about the study in general: Non-spike TCR breadth was comparable between vaccine and placebo recipients, consistent with the vaccine containing only spike. The authors noted that total T cell responses may have been underestimated by the TCR breadth and depth analyses. After vaccination, spike-specific CD8+ and CD4+ T cell responses were reported to show substantial breadth. Comparing responses between vaccine doses or regimens was not something the study was powered to do. Compared with placebo recipients, Ad26.COV2.S recipients showed higher spike-specific TCR breadth (P = 0.0014).

On this clone itself: Its antigen remains unidentified. No clone much larger than this one lies a single base away; base qualities are absent.

The immunoSEQ Assay was the method used to sequence TCRbeta CDR3 regions. After extraction, genomic DNA underwent amplification by bias-controlled multiplex PCR, followed by high-throughput sequencing. Per the source publication's procedure: To quantify the absolute abundance of every unique TCRbeta CDR3 region, sequences were collapsed and filtered. T cell fraction was estimated by normalizing TCRbeta template counts to usable DNA, which was measured by amplifying reference genes present in all nucleated cells. Repertoire TCRs were annotated as SARS-CoV-2-specific when V gene, CDR3 amino acid sequence and J gene were exactly matched to a known reactive TCR set. MIRA supplied the reference SARS-CoV-2 TCR set, which was filtered for enrichment in COVID-19-positive ImmuneCODE repertoires so that public or cross-reactive TCRs were removed. Based on the MIRA antigens, annotated TCRs were further analysed at the level of specific ORF or position within ORF. Breadth was defined as annotated unique rearrangements over total unique productive rearrangements; depth was the summed frequency of those rearrangements. Two-sided Wilcoxon rank-sum tests were used to compare TCR breadth between groups. Drawn from immuneACCESS, this table holds only the in-frame rearrangements with V and J called that TCRdb kept. Clones are partly lost; checked studies trace under half to an unresolved V gene and leave the rest unexplained. Clone size and the V and J calls come from that table; the DNA yielded D and trimming. The sample profile shows some 390,000 clones; around 85% of them were found once. The ten biggest clones cover 3.5% of the sample.

Reading the label with the study, this specimen's treatment or condition is: about 20 received Ad26.COV2.S at low or high dose, single or two shots; several received placebo; per-sample allocation not given. For vaccine and placebo recipients, the sequenced repertoires came from samples collected on day 63 after the first injection. Cohort 1b enrolled roughly 25 adults aged 18-55 years at a single site in Boston, USA, between 29 July and 7 August 2020. Ad26.COV2.S was a replication-incompetent adenovirus type 26 vector expressing a prefusion-stabilized SARS-CoV-2 spike protein from the original Wuhan strain. The sequence came from a person aged 18-60 years who received the Ad26.COV2.S COVID-19 vaccine or a placebo. The sample in question was peripheral blood, obtained in a trial of Ad26.COV2.S vaccine versus placebo.

The CDR3 amino acid sequence is: CAISIQGPGDTQYF. The nucleotide sequence is TGTGCCATCAGTATACAGGGCCCGGGAGATACGCAGTATTTT. In this chain, TRBV10-3 is recombined with TRBJ2-3; TRBD1 is a possible D gene, resting on 6 matching bases. Taken from the germline V gene, the CDR1 and CDR2 loops are ENHRY and SYGVKD. From the cysteine through the phenylalanine, the CDR3 covers 14 amino acids. Solely the CDR3 DNA is kept, with 42 bases framed from the first base. V is clipped by 5 bases and J by 5 bases, and the sequence between their germline boundaries is 14 bases long.